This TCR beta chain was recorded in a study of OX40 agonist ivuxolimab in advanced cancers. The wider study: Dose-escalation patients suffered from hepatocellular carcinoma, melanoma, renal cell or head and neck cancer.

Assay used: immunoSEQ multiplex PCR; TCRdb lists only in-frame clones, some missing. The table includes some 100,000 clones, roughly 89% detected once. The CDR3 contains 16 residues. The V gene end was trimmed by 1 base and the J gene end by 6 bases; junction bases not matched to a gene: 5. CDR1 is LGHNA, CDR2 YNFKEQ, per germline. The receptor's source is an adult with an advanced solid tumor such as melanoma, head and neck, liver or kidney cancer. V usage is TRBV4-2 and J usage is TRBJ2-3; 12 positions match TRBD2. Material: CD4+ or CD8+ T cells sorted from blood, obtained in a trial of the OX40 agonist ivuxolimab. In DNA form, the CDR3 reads TGTGCCAGCAGCCAAGCTAGCGGGAGGGGATGGGATACGCAGTATTTT. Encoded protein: CASSQASGRGWDTQYF.